These T cell receptor beta chains were read from a single sample in a study of vaccination effects on CD4 cells after COVID-19. Their antigen targets remain unknown. Data came from immunoSEQ multiplex PCR; TCRdb stores just in-frame clones and leaves some out. The sample shows tens of thousands of clones, roughly 74% of them seen only once. Sequenced material: CD4+ T cells from PBMCs cultured with HCoV-NL63 spike peptides, taken before COVID-19 vaccination. These receptors came from a human donor who received a COVID-19 vaccine. Both conserved end residues are trimmed from each CDR3.

J gene	V gene	CDR3 protein
TRBJ1-2	TRBV5-1	ASSLAQEDGYT
TRBJ1-3	TRBV5-1	ASSFLGISAGNTIY
TRBJ1-4	TRBV18	ASSPVSGEEQNEKLF
TRBJ2-1	TRBV10-3	AIARRGWAEDYNEQF
TRBJ2-1	TRBV7-2	ASSSNRGGTSYNEQF
TRBJ2-6	TRBV2	ASSEARATSGANVLT
TRBJ1-1	TRBV2	ASSEEESTTEAF
TRBJ2-5	TRBV5-1	ASSSWAVRAYQETQY
TRBJ2-1	TRBV12-2	ASRLAEVL
TRBJ1-2	TRBV28	ASRGTGRGYT
TRBJ1-3	TRBV15	ATSLRRPGSSGNTIY
TRBJ1-1	TRBV28	ASRSGGPNTEAF
TRBJ1-3	TRBV24-1	ATSSSGNTIY
TRBJ1-2	TRBV28	ASSTGQGTTDGYT
TRBJ2-2	TRBV9	ASSATGNTGELF
TRBJ2-1	TRBV2	ASLADRANEQF
TRBJ1-2	TRBV2	ASSESRGYGYT
TRBJ1-1	TRBV4-3	ASSPSTQGNTEAF
TRBJ2-1	TRBV6-2/TRBV6-3	ASSYGRGVLNEQF
TRBJ2-5	TRBV19	ASSMGSGGGQETQY
TRBJ1-2	TRBV7-8	ASSLDGTSNYGYT
TRBJ1-5	TRBV6-5	ATWDGPYSNQPQH
TRBJ1-1	TRBV6-7	ASSRLDREGTEAF
TRBJ1-6	TRBV5-4	ASSSPGQGDSPLH
TRBJ2-1	TRBV28	ASSQSREQF
TRBJ1-1	TRBV9	ASSLRGVNTEAF
TRBJ2-5	TRBV19	ASMDRGYQETQY
TRBJ1-4	TRBV7-8	ASSLRAQQNEKLF
TRBJ2-5	TRBV5-6	ASREETGGREETQY